Shown below are 2 T cell receptor beta chains from a single sample sequenced in a study of molecular identifiers for immune sequencing clone quantification. MiXCR was run by TCRdb on the PCR reads, yielding one entry per CDR3 protein. The data show some 680,000 distinct CDR3 sequences, 25% seen once. The sample comprised naive CD8+ T cells from blood, with Jurkat cell RNA spiked in. Subset of the sample: FACS-sorted CD8+CD4-CCR7+CD45RA+ naive T cells. The receptors were sampled from a human donor in good health. Some libraries in this study had Jurkat cell RNA spiked in.

As regards this clonotype: A much bigger clone sits one base away, suggesting this may be a read error. CDR3 sequence: CASRNLDTGPTGELFF. The CDR3 DNA sequence: TGTGCCAGTAGGAACCTGGACACAGGCCCGACCGGGGAGCTGTTTTTT. This chain connects TRBV19 to TRBJ2-2, with a weak D call TRBD1 (5 bases). V lost 6 bases and J 5 bases, leaving 19 bases between the germline ends. Germline CDR1 LNHDA, CDR2 SQIVND (reference sequence). The CDR3 has 16 amino acids.

This clonotype has at least ten counts. The rearrangement joins TRBV7-8 to TRBJ2-2; perhaps TRBD2 as D (6 bases). V dropped 2 bases and J dropped 4 bases, with 8 bases sitting between them. The CDR3 totals 14 residues. CDR1 SGHVS and CDR2 FQNEAQ come from the germline V gene. The chain's CDR3 is CASSLREATGELFF. The CDR3 nucleotides are TGTGCCAGCAGCTTAAGGGAGGCCACCGGGGAGCTGTTTTTT.